This paragraph reports one T cell receptor beta chain. The missing CDR3 end, 3 residues past where the read stops, is filled in from the germline J gene. Some clones are missing from TCRdb's copy, which holds only in-frame ones; the method was immunoSEQ multiplex PCR. This sample's clone table lists 20,000 to 25,000 clones. This record comes from a study of T cells in women clearing cervical HPV infection. This CDR3 has 15 amino acids. Trimming removed 5 bases from V and 4 bases from J; junction bases left unmatched: 10. CDR1 and CDR2 from the germline V gene are SEHNR and FQNEAQ (reference sequence).

The rearrangement joins TRBV7-9 to TRBJ2-5; 7 bases align to TRBD2. This TCR derives from a woman between 18 and 70 years old with a cervical HPV16 infection that either progressed to CIN3+ or cleared (not recorded which). The sequenced sample was blood buffy coat. CDR3 DNA (partial): TGTGCCAGCAGCCCACCCGGGGGGAGTCGAGAGACC. Translating it yields CASSPPGGSRET. The full CDR3 reads CASSPPGGSRETQYF.